Listed below are T cell receptor beta chains from one sample, sequenced in a study of shared clonotypes between healthy human individuals. The data were produced by immunoSEQ multiplex PCR, yet TCRdb's version contains in-frame clones alone and is incomplete. The sample includes about 710,000 clones, 55% to 75% of them seen just once. The sequenced sample was memory CD4+ T cells sorted from blood. All receptors come from a woman aged 25-40 years in good health. CDR3s include the opening cysteine and the closing phenylalanine or tryptophan. A D gene is named only where the DNA matches it firmly. Size is omitted from some rows. Given values are once, few, many or a class for expanded clones.

J gene: TRBJ1-1; clone size: .; D gene: .; V gene: TRBV7-9; CDR3 protein: CASSSTNTEAFF; CDR3 DNA: TGTGCCAGCAGCTCGACGAACACTGAAGCTTTCTTT
J gene: TRBJ2-5; clone size: once; D gene: .; V gene: TRBV19; CDR3 protein: CASSLQGGLQETQYF; CDR3 DNA: TGTGCCAGTAGTTTGCAGGGCGGCCTGCAAGAGACCCAGTACTTC
J gene: TRBJ1-4; clone size: .; D gene: .; V gene: TRBV6-5; CDR3 protein: CASSLLRQNEKLFF; CDR3 DNA: TGTGCCAGCAGCCTACTCCGGCAGAATGAAAAACTGTTTTTT
J gene: TRBJ2-1; clone size: .; D gene: TRBD2; V gene: TRBV27; CDR3 protein: CASSLGSRLAGVAEQFF; CDR3 DNA: TGTGCCAGCAGTTTAGGTAGTAGGCTAGCGGGAGTCGCTGAGCAGTTCTTC
J gene: TRBJ1-4; clone size: .; D gene: .; V gene: TRBV28; CDR3 protein: CASSFGGTNEKLFF; CDR3 DNA: TGTGCCAGCAGTTTTGGGGGAACTAATGAAAAACTGTTTTTT
J gene: TRBJ2-2; clone size: once; D gene: TRBD1; V gene: TRBV6-1; CDR3 protein: CASSPDRANTGELFF; CDR3 DNA: TGTGCCAGCAGCCCGGACAGGGCGAACACCGGGGAGCTGTTTTTT
J gene: TRBJ2-3; clone size: .; D gene: TRBD2; V gene: TRBV29-1; CDR3 protein: CSVALAGGSTDTQYF; CDR3 DNA: TGCAGCGTTGCTTTAGCGGGGGGATCCACAGATACGCAGTATTTT
J gene: TRBJ2-7; clone size: .; D gene: .; V gene: TRBV10-2; CDR3 protein: CASSESGPVEQYF; CDR3 DNA: TGCGCCAGCAGTGAGTCAGGACCAGTCGAGCAGTACTTC
J gene: TRBJ2-5; clone size: .; D gene: .; V gene: TRBV5-4; CDR3 protein: CASSLDGSSGQETQYF; CDR3 DNA: TGTGCCAGCAGCTTGGATGGTAGCTCGGGCCAAGAGACCCAGTACTTC
J gene: TRBJ1-5; clone size: .; D gene: .; V gene: TRBV19; CDR3 protein: CASSISRVSNQPQHF; CDR3 DNA: TGTGCCAGTAGTATTAGCAGGGTTAGCAATCAGCCCCAGCATTTT
J gene: TRBJ2-1; clone size: .; D gene: TRBD2; V gene: TRBV15; CDR3 protein: CATSRASGYNEQFF; CDR3 DNA: TGTGCCACCAGCAGGGCTAGCGGTTACAATGAGCAGTTCTTC
J gene: TRBJ1-2; clone size: .; D gene: .; V gene: TRBV2; CDR3 protein: CASSDEDVGADDFGGYTF; CDR3 DNA: TGTGCCAGCAGTGACGAAGATGTCGGGGCAGACGACTTTGGTGGCTACACCTTC
J gene: TRBJ2-4; clone size: .; D gene: TRBD1; V gene: TRBV23-1; CDR3 protein: CASSGTGGQAKNIQYF; CDR3 DNA: TGCGCCAGCAGCGGGACAGGGGGCCAGGCCAAAAACATTCAGTACTTC
J gene: TRBJ2-1; clone size: .; D gene: TRBD2; V gene: TRBV27; CDR3 protein: CASTTRAGVTYNEQFF; CDR3 DNA: TGTGCCAGCACCACAAGAGCGGGAGTAACCTACAATGAGCAGTTCTTC
J gene: TRBJ2-1; clone size: .; D gene: TRBD2; V gene: TRBV6-1; CDR3 protein: CATLGLAGPDEQFF; CDR3 DNA: TGTGCCACCTTAGGGCTAGCGGGCCCAGATGAGCAGTTCTTC
J gene: TRBJ1-5; clone size: .; D gene: .; V gene: TRBV27; CDR3 protein: CASSLSFGGIQPQHF; CDR3 DNA: TGTGCCAGCAGTTTATCGTTTGGGGGTATTCAGCCCCAGCATTTT
J gene: TRBJ1-3; clone size: .; D gene: .; V gene: TRBV30; CDR3 protein: CAWSLGPGNTIYF; CDR3 DNA: TGTGCCTGGAGTTTAGGTCCGGGAAACACCATATATTTT
J gene: TRBJ2-5; clone size: .; D gene: .; V gene: TRBV5-4; CDR3 protein: CASSRGPQETQYF; CDR3 DNA: TGTGCCAGCAGCCGCGGCCCTCAAGAGACCCAGTACTTC
J gene: TRBJ2-1; clone size: once; D gene: .; V gene: TRBV25-1; CDR3 protein: CASSDPRGTYGLNNEQFF; CDR3 DNA: TGTGCCAGCAGTGATCCTAGAGGGACTTACGGACTGAACAATGAGCAGTTCTTC
J gene: TRBJ1-2; clone size: .; D gene: TRBD1; V gene: TRBV5-1; CDR3 protein: CASSADRGTLGYTF; CDR3 DNA: TGCGCCAGCAGCGCGGACAGGGGTACGCTCGGCTACACCTTC
J gene: TRBJ1-1; clone size: .; D gene: .; V gene: TRBV10-3; CDR3 protein: CAIKEGEGTEAFF; CDR3 DNA: TGTGCCATCAAGGAGGGGGAAGGGACTGAAGCTTTCTTT
J gene: TRBJ1-3; clone size: .; D gene: .; V gene: TRBV6-5; CDR3 protein: CASSSGLIGNTIYF; CDR3 DNA: TGTGCCAGCAGTTCCGGGTTGATTGGAAACACCATATATTTT
J gene: TRBJ2-7; clone size: few; D gene: .; V gene: TRBV28; CDR3 protein: CASSFASSYEQYF; CDR3 DNA: TGTGCCAGCAGTTTTGCGAGTTCCTACGAGCAGTACTTC
J gene: TRBJ2-7; clone size: once; D gene: .; V gene: TRBV30; CDR3 protein: CAWSTSGVPYEQYF; CDR3 DNA: TGTGCCTGGAGTACCTCGGGAGTCCCCTACGAGCAGTACTTC
J gene: TRBJ2-3; clone size: .; D gene: TRBD2; V gene: TRBV6-1; CDR3 protein: CASSEAWDYTDTQYF; CDR3 DNA: TGTGCCAGCAGTGAAGCATGGGACTACACAGATACGCAGTATTTT
J gene: TRBJ2-3; clone size: .; D gene: TRBD2; V gene: TRBV18; CDR3 protein: CASSLGTSGSLTDTQYF; CDR3 DNA: TGTGCCAGCTCGCTAGGGACTAGCGGGAGTCTGACAGATACGCAGTATTTT
J gene: TRBJ1-1; clone size: once; D gene: .; V gene: TRBV29-1; CDR3 protein: CSGRGAEAFF; CDR3 DNA: TGCAGCGGTAGGGGCGCTGAAGCTTTCTTT
J gene: TRBJ1-2; clone size: .; D gene: .; V gene: TRBV10-3; CDR3 protein: CATKGESSPNYGYTF; CDR3 DNA: TGTGCCACCAAAGGGGAAAGTTCTCCTAACTATGGCTACACCTTC
J gene: TRBJ2-2; clone size: .; D gene: TRBD2; V gene: TRBV11-2; CDR3 protein: CASSLAGLAPTGELFF; CDR3 DNA: TGTGCCAGCAGCTTAGCGGGACTAGCGCCCACCGGGGAGCTGTTTTTT
J gene: TRBJ1-1; clone size: .; D gene: .; V gene: TRBV19; CDR3 protein: CASSYGGYRSGTEAFF; CDR3 DNA: TGTGCCAGTAGTTATGGGGGGTACCGATCCGGCACTGAAGCTTTCTTT
J gene: TRBJ2-2; clone size: .; D gene: TRBD2; V gene: TRBV5-1; CDR3 protein: CASSLEGGAGELFF; CDR3 DNA: TGCGCCAGCAGCTTGGAGGGAGGGGCCGGGGAGCTGTTTTTT
J gene: TRBJ1-2; clone size: .; D gene: TRBD1; V gene: TRBV6-1; CDR3 protein: CASSKGGPLNYGYTF; CDR3 DNA: TGTGCCAGCAGTAAAGGGGGCCCCTTAAACTATGGCTACACCTTC
J gene: TRBJ2-7; clone size: few; D gene: TRBD2; V gene: TRBV15; CDR3 protein: CATSREAGEGWNEQYF; CDR3 DNA: TGTGCCACCAGCAGAGAGGCCGGGGAGGGATGGAACGAGCAGTACTTC
J gene: TRBJ1-2; clone size: .; D gene: .; V gene: TRBV9; CDR3 protein: CASSVGQDYGYTF; CDR3 DNA: TGTGCCAGCAGCGTAGGACAGGATTATGGCTACACCTTC
J gene: TRBJ1-6; clone size: .; D gene: TRBD1; V gene: TRBV28; CDR3 protein: CASSLRDRGRSPLHF; CDR3 DNA: TGTGCCAGCAGTCTCCGGGACAGGGGGCGATCACCCCTCCACTTT
J gene: TRBJ2-5; clone size: .; D gene: TRBD2; V gene: TRBV2; CDR3 protein: CASSEAGLAGEAQETQYF; CDR3 DNA: TGTGCCAGCAGTGAAGCCGGACTAGCGGGAGAGGCCCAAGAGACCCAGTACTTC
J gene: TRBJ2-5; clone size: .; D gene: TRBD2; V gene: TRBV5-4; CDR3 protein: CASSLGVSGSWETQYF; CDR3 DNA: TGTGCCAGCAGCTTGGGAGTTAGCGGGAGTTGGGAGACCCAGTACTTC
J gene: TRBJ2-5; clone size: .; D gene: .; V gene: TRBV2; CDR3 protein: CASSEDRLQETQYF; CDR3 DNA: TGTGCCAGCAGTGAGGATCGGCTGCAAGAGACCCAGTACTTC
J gene: TRBJ1-3; clone size: .; D gene: .; V gene: TRBV7-9; CDR3 protein: CATMRGADTGNTIYF; CDR3 DNA: TGTGCCACCATGAGGGGCGCAGATACTGGAAACACCATATATTTT
J gene: TRBJ2-6; clone size: .; D gene: TRBD1; V gene: TRBV28; CDR3 protein: CASRQGASNRVANVLTF; CDR3 DNA: TGTGCCAGCAGGCAGGGGGCTTCTAATAGGGTGGCCAACGTCCTGACTTTC
J gene: TRBJ2-5; clone size: .; D gene: .; V gene: TRBV5-1; CDR3 protein: CASSFSAEETQYF; CDR3 DNA: TGCGCCAGCAGCTTCTCAGCGGAAGAGACCCAGTACTTC
J gene: TRBJ2-3; clone size: .; D gene: TRBD2; V gene: TRBV5-1; CDR3 protein: CASSTRLAELTDTQYF; CDR3 DNA: TGCGCCAGCAGCACCCGACTAGCGGAGCTCACAGATACGCAGTATTTT
J gene: TRBJ1-4; clone size: few; D gene: .; V gene: TRBV6-6; CDR3 protein: CASSPDGFAEKLFF; CDR3 DNA: TGTGCCAGCAGCCCCGACGGTTTCGCTGAAAAACTGTTTTTT
J gene: TRBJ2-1; clone size: .; D gene: TRBD2; V gene: TRBV6-6; CDR3 protein: CASGTSGGRYNEQFF; CDR3 DNA: TGTGCCAGCGGAACTAGCGGGGGCCGCTACAATGAGCAGTTCTTC
J gene: TRBJ2-3; clone size: .; D gene: TRBD2; V gene: TRBV28; CDR3 protein: CASKLAGITDTQYF; CDR3 DNA: TGTGCCAGCAAGCTAGCGGGAATCACAGATACGCAGTATTTT
J gene: TRBJ2-2; clone size: once; D gene: TRBD2; V gene: TRBV5-4; CDR3 protein: CASSPLAGGRSPGELFF; CDR3 DNA: TGTGCCAGCAGCCCCCTAGCGGGAGGCCGTTCACCCGGGGAGCTGTTTTTT
J gene: TRBJ2-7; clone size: .; D gene: TRBD1; V gene: TRBV10-3; CDR3 protein: CAIRPTGAGEQYF; CDR3 DNA: TGTGCCATCAGACCGACAGGGGCTGGGGAGCAGTACTTC
J gene: TRBJ2-7; clone size: few; D gene: .; V gene: TRBV18; CDR3 protein: CASSPTQGEGSEQYF; CDR3 DNA: TGTGCCAGCTCACCCACCCAGGGGGAGGGGAGCGAGCAGTACTTC
J gene: TRBJ2-1; clone size: few; D gene: .; V gene: TRBV25-1; CDR3 protein: CASSEGVLRDNEQFF; CDR3 DNA: TGTGCCAGCAGTGAAGGGGTTTTAAGGGATAATGAGCAGTTCTTC
J gene: TRBJ2-7; clone size: .; D gene: TRBD2; V gene: TRBV2; CDR3 protein: CASSEETSGRTGEYF; CDR3 DNA: TGTGCCAGCAGTGAGGAGACTAGCGGGAGGACCGGCGAGTACTTC
J gene: TRBJ2-1; clone size: .; D gene: .; V gene: TRBV5-1; CDR3 protein: CASSSAEAYNEQFF; CDR3 DNA: TGCGCCAGCAGCTCAGCGGAGGCATACAATGAGCAGTTCTTC
J gene: TRBJ1-2; clone size: once; D gene: .; V gene: TRBV28; CDR3 protein: CASSFSRNYGYTF; CDR3 DNA: TGTGCCAGCAGTTTCTCGAGGAACTATGGCTACACCTTC